This paragraph covers one TCR beta chain sequence. The target antigen is unknown. This specimen comes from a study of CD8+CD57+ T cells in acquired aplastic anemia. Background on the study: Quantities of DNA derived from sorted CD4+ and CD8+ cells averaged around 3 ug.

Both TCR beta VDJ combination and CDR3 sequence profiling were carried out. Genomic DNA was the template for this profiling. TCRdb called the reads again in MiXCR, with one record for every CDR3 protein. This sample has about 190,000 distinct CDR3 sequences, with roughly half found just once. The CDR3 runs 15 residues. The V gene end was trimmed by 4 bases and the J gene end by 6 bases; junction bases not matched to a gene: 9. General study results and limits: Between patients and controls, 25 to 30 CD8+ CDR3 sequences were found in common.

The TCR originated in a human donor in good health, serving as a control. Sequenced input: sorted CD4+, CD8+, or CD8+CD57+ T cells (not recorded which) from PBMCs. The rearrangement links TRBV12-3 or TRBV12-4 to TRBJ2-1, with 7 bases aligning to TRBD1. The CDR3 region is CASSSTRGQANEQFF. The CDR3 DNA sequence: TGTGCCAGCAGTTCTACCCGCGGACAGGCCAATGAGCAGTTCTTC.